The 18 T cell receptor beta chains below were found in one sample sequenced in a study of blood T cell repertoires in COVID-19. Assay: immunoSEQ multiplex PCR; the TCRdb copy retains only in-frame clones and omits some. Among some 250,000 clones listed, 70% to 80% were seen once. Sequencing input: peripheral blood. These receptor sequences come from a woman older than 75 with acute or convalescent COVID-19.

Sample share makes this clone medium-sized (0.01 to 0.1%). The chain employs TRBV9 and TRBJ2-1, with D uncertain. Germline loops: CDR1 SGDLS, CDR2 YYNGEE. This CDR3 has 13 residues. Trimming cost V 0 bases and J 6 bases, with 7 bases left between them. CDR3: CASSVGSGNEQFF. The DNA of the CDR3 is TGTGCCAGCAGCGTAGGATCCGGCAATGAGCAGTTCTTC.

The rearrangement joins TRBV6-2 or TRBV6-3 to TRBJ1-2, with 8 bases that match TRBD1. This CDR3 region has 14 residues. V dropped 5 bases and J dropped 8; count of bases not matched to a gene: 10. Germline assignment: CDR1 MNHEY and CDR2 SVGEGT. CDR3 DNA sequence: TGTGCCAGCAGTGCGGGACAGGCCTTGGTCGGCTACACCTTC. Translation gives CASSAGQALVGYTF.

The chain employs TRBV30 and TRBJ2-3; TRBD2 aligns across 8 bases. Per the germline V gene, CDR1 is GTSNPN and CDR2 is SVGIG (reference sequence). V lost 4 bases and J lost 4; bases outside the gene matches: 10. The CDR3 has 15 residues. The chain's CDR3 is CAWKRPGRGADTQYF. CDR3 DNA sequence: TGTGCCTGGAAACGGCCCGGGAGGGGGGCAGATACGCAGTATTTT.

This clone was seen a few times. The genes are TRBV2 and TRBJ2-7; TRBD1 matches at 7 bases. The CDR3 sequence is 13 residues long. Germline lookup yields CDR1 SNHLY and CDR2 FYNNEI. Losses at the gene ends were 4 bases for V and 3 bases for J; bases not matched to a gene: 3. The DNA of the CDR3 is TGTGCCAGCAGTGGGACAGGTCTCTACGAGCAGTACTTC. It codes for CASSGTGLYEQYF.

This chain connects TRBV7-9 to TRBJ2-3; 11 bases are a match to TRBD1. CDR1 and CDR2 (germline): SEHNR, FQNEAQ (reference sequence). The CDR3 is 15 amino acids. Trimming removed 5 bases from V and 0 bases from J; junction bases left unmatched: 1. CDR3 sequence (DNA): TGTGCCAGCAGCGGACAGGGGGCAAGCACAGATACGCAGTATTTT. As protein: CASSGQGASTDTQYF.

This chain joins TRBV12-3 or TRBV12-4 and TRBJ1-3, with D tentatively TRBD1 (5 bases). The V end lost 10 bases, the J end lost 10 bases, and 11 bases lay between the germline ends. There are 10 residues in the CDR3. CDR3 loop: CATSRGTIYF. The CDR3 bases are TGTGCCACCAGCCGGGGGACCATATATTTT.

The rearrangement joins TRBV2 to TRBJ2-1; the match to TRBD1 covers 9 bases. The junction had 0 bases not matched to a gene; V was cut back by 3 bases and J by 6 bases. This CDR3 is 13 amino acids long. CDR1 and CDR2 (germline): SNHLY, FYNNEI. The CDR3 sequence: CASSETGGNEQFF. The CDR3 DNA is TGTGCCAGCAGTGAGACAGGGGGCAATGAGCAGTTCTTC.

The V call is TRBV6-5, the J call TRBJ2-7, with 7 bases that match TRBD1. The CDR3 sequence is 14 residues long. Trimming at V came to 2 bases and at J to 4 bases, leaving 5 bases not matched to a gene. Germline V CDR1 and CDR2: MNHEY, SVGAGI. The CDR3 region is CASSYEGARYEQYF. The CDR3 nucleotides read TGTGCCAGCAGTTACGAGGGGGCACGGTACGAGCAGTACTTC.

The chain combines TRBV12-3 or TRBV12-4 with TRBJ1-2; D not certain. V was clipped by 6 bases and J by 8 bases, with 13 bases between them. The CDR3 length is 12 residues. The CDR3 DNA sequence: TGTGCCAGCAGCCCGAGATTTCGGGGCTACACCTTC. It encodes CASSPRFRGYTF.

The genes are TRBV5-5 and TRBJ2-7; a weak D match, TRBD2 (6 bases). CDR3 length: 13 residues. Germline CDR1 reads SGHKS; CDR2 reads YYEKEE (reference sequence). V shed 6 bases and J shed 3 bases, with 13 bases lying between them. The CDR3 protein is CASTPGGIYEQYF. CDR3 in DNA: TGTGCCAGCACCCCTGGGGGGATCTACGAGCAGTACTTC.

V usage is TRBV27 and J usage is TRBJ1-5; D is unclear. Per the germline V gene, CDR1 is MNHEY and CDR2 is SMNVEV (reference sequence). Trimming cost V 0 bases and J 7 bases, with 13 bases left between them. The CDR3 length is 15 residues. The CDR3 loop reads CASSLSSHGMQPQHF. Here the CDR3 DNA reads TGTGCCAGCAGTTTATCCAGTCACGGGATGCAGCCCCAGCATTTT.

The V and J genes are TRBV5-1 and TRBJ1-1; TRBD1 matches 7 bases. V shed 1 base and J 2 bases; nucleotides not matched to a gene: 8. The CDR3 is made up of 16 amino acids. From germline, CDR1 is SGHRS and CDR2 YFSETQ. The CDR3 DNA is TGCGCCAGCAGCTTGCAAACTCCAGGGGGAAACACTGAAGCTTTCTTT. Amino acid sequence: CASSLQTPGGNTEAFF.

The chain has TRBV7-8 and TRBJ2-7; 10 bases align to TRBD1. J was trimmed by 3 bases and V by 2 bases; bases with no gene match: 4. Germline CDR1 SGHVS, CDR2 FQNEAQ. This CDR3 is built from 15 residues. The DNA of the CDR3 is TGTGCCAGCAGCTTATTTGGGGACAGGGGCTACGAGCAGTACTTC. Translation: CASSLFGDRGYEQYF.

The CDR3 coding sequence is TGCGCCAGCAGCTGGGGACTAGCGGCTGACCAAGAGACCCAGTACTTC. Translated, it gives CASSWGLAADQETQYF. The genes are TRBV5-1 and TRBJ2-5, with TRBD2 matching over 11 bases. Germline V gene sequence: CDR1 SGHRS, CDR2 YFSETQ. The V gene end was trimmed by 3 bases and the J gene end by 0 bases; junction bases not matched to a gene: 4. The CDR3 loop spans 16 amino acids.

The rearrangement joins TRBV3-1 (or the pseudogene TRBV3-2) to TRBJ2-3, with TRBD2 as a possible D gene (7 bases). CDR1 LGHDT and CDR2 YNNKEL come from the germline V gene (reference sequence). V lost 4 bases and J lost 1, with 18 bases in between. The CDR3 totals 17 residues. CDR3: CASSPWGGRRGTDTQYF. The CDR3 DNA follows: TGTGCCAGCAGCCCCTGGGGGGGCCGGAGGGGCACAGATACGCAGTATTTT.

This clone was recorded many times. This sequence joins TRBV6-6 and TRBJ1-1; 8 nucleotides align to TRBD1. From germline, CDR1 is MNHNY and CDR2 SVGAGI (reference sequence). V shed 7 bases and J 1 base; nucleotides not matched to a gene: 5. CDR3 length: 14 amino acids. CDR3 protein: CASNQQGENTEAFF. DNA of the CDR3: TGTGCCAGCAACCAACAGGGGGAGAACACTGAAGCTTTCTTT.

The CDR3, as DNA: TGTGCCAGCAGTGAACCTCCGGGACACACTTATGGCTACACCTTC. This translates into CASSEPPGHTYGYTF. The gene calls are TRBV2 and TRBJ1-2; D is possibly TRBD1 (6 bases). The CDR3 runs 15 residues. Germline-derived CDR1 and CDR2 are SNHLY and FYNNEI. Trimming stripped 2 bases from V and 5 bases from J, with 15 bases between.

The CDR3 spells CASGGLSNTGELFF. DNA for the CDR3: TGTGCCAGCGGGGGACTAAGTAACACCGGGGAGCTGTTTTTT. The chain has TRBV2 and TRBJ2-2; 7 nucleotides agree with TRBD2. The trim removed 8 bases at V and 2 bases at J, leaving 5 bases unmatched. CDR1 is SNHLY and CDR2 is FYNNEI in the germline V gene. CDR3 length equals 14 residues.